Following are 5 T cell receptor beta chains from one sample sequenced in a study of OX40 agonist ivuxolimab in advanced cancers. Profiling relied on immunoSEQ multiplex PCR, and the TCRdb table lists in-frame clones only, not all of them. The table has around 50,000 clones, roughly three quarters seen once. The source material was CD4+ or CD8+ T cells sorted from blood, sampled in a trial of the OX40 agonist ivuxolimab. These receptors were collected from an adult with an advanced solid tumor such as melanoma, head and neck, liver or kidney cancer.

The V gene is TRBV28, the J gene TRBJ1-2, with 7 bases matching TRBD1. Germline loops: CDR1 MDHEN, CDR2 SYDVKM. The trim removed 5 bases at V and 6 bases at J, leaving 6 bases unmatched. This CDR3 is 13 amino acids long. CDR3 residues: CASSQTGLDGYTF. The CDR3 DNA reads TGTGCCAGCAGTCAGACAGGGCTGGATGGCTACACCTTC.

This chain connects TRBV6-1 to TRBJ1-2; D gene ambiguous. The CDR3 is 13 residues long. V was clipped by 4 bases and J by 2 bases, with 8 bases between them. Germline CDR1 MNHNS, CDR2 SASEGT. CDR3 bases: TGTGCCAGCAGTGCTCAGGAGAACTATGGCTACACCTTC. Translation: CASSAQENYGYTF.

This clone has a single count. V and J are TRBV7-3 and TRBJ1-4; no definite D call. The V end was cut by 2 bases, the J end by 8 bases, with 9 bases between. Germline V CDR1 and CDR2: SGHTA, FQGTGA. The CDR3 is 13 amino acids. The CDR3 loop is CASSLGLGEKLFF. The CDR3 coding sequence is TGTGCCAGCAGCTTAGGGTTGGGCGAAAAACTGTTTTTT.

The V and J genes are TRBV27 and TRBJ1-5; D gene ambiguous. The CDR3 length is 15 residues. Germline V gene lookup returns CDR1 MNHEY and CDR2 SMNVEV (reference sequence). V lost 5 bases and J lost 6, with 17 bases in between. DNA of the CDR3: TGTGCCAGCAGTCCCCATCGGACGGTATCTCAGCCCCAGCATTTT. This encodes CASSPHRTVSQPQHF.

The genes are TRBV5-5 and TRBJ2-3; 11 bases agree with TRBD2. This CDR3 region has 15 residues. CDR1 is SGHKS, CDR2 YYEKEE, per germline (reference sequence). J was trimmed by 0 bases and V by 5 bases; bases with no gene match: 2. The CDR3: CASSTSGSSTDTQYF. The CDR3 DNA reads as TGTGCCAGCAGTACTAGCGGGAGTAGCACAGATACGCAGTATTTT.